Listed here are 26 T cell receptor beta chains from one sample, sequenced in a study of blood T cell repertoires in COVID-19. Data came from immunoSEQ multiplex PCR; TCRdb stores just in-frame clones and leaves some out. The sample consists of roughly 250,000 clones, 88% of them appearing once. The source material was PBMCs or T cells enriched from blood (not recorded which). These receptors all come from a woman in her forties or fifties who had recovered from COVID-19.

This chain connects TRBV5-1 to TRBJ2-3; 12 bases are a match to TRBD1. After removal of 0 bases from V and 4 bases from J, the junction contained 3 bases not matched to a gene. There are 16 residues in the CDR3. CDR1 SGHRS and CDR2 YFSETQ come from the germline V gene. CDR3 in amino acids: CASSLEGQGASDTQYF. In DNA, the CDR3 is TGCGCCAGCAGCTTGGAGGGACAGGGGGCTTCAGATACGCAGTATTTT.

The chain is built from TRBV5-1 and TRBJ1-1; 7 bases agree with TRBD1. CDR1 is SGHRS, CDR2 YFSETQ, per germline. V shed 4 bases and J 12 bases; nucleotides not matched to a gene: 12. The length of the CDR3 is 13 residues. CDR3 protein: CASSPVGGGKSFF. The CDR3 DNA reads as TGCGCCAGCAGCCCTGTTGGAGGGGGCAAATCTTTCTTT. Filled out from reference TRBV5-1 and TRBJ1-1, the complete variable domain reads KAGVTQTPRYLIKTRGQQVTLSCSPISGHRSVSWYQQTPGQGLQFLFEYFSETQRNKGNFPGRFSGRQFSNSRSEMNVSTLELGDSALYLCASSPVGGGKSFFGQGTRLTVV.

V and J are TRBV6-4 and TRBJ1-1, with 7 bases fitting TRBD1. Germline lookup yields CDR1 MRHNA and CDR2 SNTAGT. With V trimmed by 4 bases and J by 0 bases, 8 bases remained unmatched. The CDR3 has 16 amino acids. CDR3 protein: CASSGDRGFMNTEAFF. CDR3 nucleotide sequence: TGTGCCAGCAGTGGGGACAGAGGCTTCATGAACACTGAAGCTTTCTTT.

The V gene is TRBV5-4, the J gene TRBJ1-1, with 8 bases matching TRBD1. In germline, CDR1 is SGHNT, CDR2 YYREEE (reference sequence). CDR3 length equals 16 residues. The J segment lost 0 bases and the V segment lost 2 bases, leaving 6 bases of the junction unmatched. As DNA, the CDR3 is TGTGCCAGCAGCTTAGGAAGGGGACAGGTGAACACTGAAGCTTTCTTT. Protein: CASSLGRGQVNTEAFF.

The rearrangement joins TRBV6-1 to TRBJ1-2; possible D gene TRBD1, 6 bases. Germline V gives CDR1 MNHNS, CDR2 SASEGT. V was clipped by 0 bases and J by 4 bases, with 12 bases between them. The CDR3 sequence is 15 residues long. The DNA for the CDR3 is TGTGCCAGCAGTGAAGCGAGACAGGCTCGCTATGGCTACACCTTC. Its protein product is CASSEARQARYGYTF.

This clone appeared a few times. DNA of the CDR3: TGTGCCAGTAGTGCCAGGACAGGGAAAGCTTTCTTT. Encoded protein: CASSARTGKAFF. This rearrangement joins TRBV19 to TRBJ1-1, with 8 bases fitting TRBD1. J lost 9 bases, V lost 5 bases, and 5 bases had no gene match. Germline lookup yields CDR1 LNHDA and CDR2 SQIVND (reference sequence). This CDR3 comprises 12 residues.

CDR3 protein: CATSDAPVSGSYEQYF. CDR3 coding DNA: TGTGCCACCAGTGATGCACCGGTATCAGGGTCCTACGAGCAGTACTTC. This chain uses TRBV24-1 with TRBJ2-7; maybe TRBD1 (5 bases). CDR1 is KGHDR and CDR2 is SFDVKD in the germline V gene. V lost 3 bases, J lost 1 base, and 15 bases lay in between. This CDR3 spans 16 amino acids.

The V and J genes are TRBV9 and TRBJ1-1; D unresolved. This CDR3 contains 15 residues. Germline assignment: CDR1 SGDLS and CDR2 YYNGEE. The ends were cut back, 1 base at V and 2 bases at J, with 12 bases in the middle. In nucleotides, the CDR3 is TGTGCCAGCAGCGTATCCTCACTGTCTAACACTGAAGCTTTCTTT. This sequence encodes CASSVSSLSNTEAFF. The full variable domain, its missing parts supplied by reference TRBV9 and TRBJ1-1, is DSGVTQTPKHLITATGQRVTLRCSPRSGDLSVYWYQQSLDQGLQFLIQYYNGEERAKGNILERFSAQQFPDLHSELNLSSLELGDSALYFCASSVSSLSNTEAFFGQGTRLTVV.

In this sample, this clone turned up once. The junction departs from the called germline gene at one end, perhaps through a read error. The CDR3 protein is CASSFVPGTKQAF. In DNA, the CDR3 is TGCGCCAGCAGCTTCGTCCCCGGGACAAAACAAGCCTTC. The V call is TRBV5-1, the J call TRBJ1-2; TRBD1 might be the D (6 bases). The CDR3 sequence is 13 residues long. Germline lookup yields CDR1 SGHRS and CDR2 YFSETQ.

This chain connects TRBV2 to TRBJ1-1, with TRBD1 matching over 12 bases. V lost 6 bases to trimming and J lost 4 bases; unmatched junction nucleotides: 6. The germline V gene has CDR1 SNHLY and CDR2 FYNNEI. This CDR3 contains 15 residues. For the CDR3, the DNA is TGTGCCAGCAGGGCTCCGGGACAGGGGGCCACTGAAGCTTTCTTT. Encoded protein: CASRAPGQGATEAFF.

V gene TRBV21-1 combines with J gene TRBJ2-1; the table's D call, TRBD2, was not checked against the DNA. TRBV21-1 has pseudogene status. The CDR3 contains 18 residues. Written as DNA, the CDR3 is TGTGCCAGCAGCCACATCCCACCGGGACTAGCGGATTCCAATGAGCAGTTCTTC. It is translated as CASSHIPPGLADSNEQFF.

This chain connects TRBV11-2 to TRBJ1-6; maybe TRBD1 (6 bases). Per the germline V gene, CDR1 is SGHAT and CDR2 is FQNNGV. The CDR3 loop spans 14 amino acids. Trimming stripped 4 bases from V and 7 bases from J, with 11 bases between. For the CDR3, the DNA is TGTGCCAGCAGCTATGGGGGCTGGAATTCACCCCTCCACTTT. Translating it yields CASSYGGWNSPLHF.

The CDR3 spells CASSFSGGSTEAFF. The CDR3, as DNA: TGCGCCAGCAGCTTCTCAGGGGGGAGCACTGAAGCTTTCTTT. The rearrangement uses TRBV5-1 and TRBJ1-1; TRBD1 aligns across 7 bases. Trimming removed 2 bases from V and 4 bases from J; junction bases left unmatched: 5. CDR1 is SGHRS, CDR2 YFSETQ, per germline. The CDR3 covers 14 residues. The full variable domain, rest sourced from reference TRBV5-1 and TRBJ1-1, is KAGVTQTPRYLIKTRGQQVTLSCSPISGHRSVSWYQQTPGQGLQFLFEYFSETQRNKGNFPGRFSGRQFSNSRSEMNVSTLELGDSALYLCASSFSGGSTEAFFGQGTRLTVV.

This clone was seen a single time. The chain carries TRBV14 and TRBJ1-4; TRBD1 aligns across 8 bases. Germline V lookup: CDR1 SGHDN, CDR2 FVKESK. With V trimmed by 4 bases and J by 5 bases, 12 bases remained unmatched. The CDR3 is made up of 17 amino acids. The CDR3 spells CASSRLGTGDVNEKLFF. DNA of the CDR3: TGTGCCAGCAGCCGCCTAGGGACAGGCGATGTAAATGAAAAACTGTTTTTT.

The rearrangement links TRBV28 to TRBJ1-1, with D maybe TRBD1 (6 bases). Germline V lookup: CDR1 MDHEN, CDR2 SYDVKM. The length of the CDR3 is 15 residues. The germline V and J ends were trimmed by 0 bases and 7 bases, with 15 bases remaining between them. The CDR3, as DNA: TGTGCCAGCAGTTTATGGGCGGGGGCCCCATATGAAGCTTTCTTT. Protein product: CASSLWAGAPYEAFF.

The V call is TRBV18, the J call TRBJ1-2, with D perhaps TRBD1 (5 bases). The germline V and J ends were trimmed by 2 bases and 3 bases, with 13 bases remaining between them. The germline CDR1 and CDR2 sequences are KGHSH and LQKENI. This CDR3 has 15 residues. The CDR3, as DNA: TGTGCCAGCTCACCAATGGGAGGGGCCGACTATGGCTACACCTTC. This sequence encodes CASSPMGGADYGYTF. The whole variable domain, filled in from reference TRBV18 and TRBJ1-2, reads NAGVMQNPRHLVRRRGQEARLRCSPMKGHSHVYWYRQLPEEGLKFMVYLQKENIIDESGMPKERFSAEFPKEGPSILRIQQVVRGDSAAYFCASSPMGGADYGYTFGSGTRLTVV.

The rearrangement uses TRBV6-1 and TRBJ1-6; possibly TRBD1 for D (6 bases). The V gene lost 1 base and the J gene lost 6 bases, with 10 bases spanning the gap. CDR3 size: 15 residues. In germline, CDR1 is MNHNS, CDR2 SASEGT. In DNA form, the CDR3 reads TGTGCCAGCAGTGAAGAGCCAGGGGCTAATTCACCCCTCCACTTT. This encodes CASSEEPGANSPLHF.

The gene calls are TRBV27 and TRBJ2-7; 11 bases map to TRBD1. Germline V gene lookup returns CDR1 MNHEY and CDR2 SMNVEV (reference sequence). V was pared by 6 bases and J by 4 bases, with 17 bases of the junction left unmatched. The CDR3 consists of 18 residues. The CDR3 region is CASRDIMFRGQGAYEQYF. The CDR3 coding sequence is TGTGCCAGCAGGGATATAATGTTTCGAGGACAGGGGGCGTACGAGCAGTACTTC.

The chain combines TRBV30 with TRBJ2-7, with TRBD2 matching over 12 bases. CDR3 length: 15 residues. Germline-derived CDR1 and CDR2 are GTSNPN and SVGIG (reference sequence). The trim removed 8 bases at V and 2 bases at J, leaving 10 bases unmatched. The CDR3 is CALRLAGARTYEQYF. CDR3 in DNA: TGTGCCCTGAGACTAGCGGGAGCAAGAACCTACGAGCAGTACTTC. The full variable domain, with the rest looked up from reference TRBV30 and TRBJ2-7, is SQTIHQWPATLVQPVGSPLSLECTVEGTSNPNLYWYRQAAGRGLQLLFYSVGIGQISSEVPQNLSASRPQDRQFILSSKKLLLSDSGFYLCALRLAGARTYEQYFGPGTRLTVT.

The CDR3 nucleotides are TGTGCCAGCAGCCAGGGACACCCTACTAACTATGGCTACACCTTC. This translates into CASSQGHPTNYGYTF. The rearrangement joins TRBV13 to TRBJ1-2; maybe TRBD1 (6 bases). Trimming cost V 5 bases and J 0 bases, with 13 bases left between them. Looked up from germline, CDR1 is PRHDT and CDR2 is FYEKMQ (reference sequence). The CDR3 contains 15 residues. The full variable domain, rest sourced from reference TRBV13 and TRBJ1-2, is AAGVIQSPRHLIKEKRETATLKCYPIPRHDTVYWYQQGPGQDPQFLISFYEKMQSDKGSIPDRFSAQQFSDYHSELNMSSLELGDSALYFCASSQGHPTNYGYTFGSGTRLTVV.

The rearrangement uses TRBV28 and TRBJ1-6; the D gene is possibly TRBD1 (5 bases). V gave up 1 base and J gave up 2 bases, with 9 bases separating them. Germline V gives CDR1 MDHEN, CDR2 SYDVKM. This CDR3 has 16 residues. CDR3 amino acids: CASSLFQGTYNSPLHF. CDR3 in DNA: TGTGCCAGCAGTTTATTTCAGGGAACCTATAATTCACCCCTCCACTTT.

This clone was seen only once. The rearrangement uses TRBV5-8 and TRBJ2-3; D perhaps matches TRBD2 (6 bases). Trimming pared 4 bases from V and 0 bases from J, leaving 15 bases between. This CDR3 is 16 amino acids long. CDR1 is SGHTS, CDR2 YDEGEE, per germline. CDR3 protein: CASSGSYGGSTDTQYF. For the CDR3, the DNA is TGTGCCAGCAGCGGAAGTTACGGGGGTAGCACAGATACGCAGTATTTT.

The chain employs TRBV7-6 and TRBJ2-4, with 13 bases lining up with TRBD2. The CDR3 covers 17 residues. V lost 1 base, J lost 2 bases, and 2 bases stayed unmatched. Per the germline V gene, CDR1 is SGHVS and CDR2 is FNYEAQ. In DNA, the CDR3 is TGTGCCAGCAGCTTAGAGGGACTAGCGGGAACCAAAAACATTCAGTACTTC. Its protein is CASSLEGLAGTKNIQYF.

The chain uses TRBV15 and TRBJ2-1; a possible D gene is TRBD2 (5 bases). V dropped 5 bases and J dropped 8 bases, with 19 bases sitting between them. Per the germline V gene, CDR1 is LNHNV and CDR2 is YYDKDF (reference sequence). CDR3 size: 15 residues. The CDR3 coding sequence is TGTGCCACCAGCGGAACTAGAGCCCCAATGGATGAGCAGTTCTTC. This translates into CATSGTRAPMDEQFF.

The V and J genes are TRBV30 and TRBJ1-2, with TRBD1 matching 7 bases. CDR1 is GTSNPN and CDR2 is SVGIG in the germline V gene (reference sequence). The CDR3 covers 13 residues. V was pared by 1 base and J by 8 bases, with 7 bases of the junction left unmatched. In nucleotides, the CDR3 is TGTGCCTGGAGTGGGAGTACAGGGGTCGGCTACACCTTC. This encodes CAWSGSTGVGYTF.

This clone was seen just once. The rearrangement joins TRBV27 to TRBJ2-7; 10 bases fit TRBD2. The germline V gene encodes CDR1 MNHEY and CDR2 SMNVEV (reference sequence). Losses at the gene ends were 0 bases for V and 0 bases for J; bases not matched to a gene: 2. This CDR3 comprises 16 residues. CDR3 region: CASSLSSSGGSYEQYF. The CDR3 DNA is TGTGCCAGCAGTTTATCTTCTAGCGGGGGCTCCTACGAGCAGTACTTC.